This TCR beta chain was identified in a study of cytomegalovirus exposure and HLA in healthy donors. Study-wide results and caveats: After further analysis at a later stage, 16,951 TCR beta sequences were associated with HLA alleles at 0.05 false discovery rate. An ancestry cluster, one associated with Asian ancestry, reportedly showed fewer N-insertions than the approximately 670-donor mean in a later analysis.

In the PCR, 60 Vbeta and 13 Jbeta primers were used. Profiled with immunoSEQ multiplex PCR; TCRdb holds only in-frame clones, not every one. Of 200,000 to 300,000 clones in the sample, about 88% were seen once. A remark on this clone: Its target is not known.

Germline-derived CDR1 and CDR2 are SQVTM and ANQGSEA. The CDR3 covers 15 residues. The trim removed 7 bases at V and 3 bases at J, leaving 14 bases unmatched. Sequenced material: PBMCs. The receptor's source is a girl aged 2 to 10 in good health and CMV-seronegative. The chain joins TRBV29-1 to TRBJ2-7; 8 nucleotides agree with TRBD1. CDR3 coding DNA: TGCAGCGCTAGGGGGACAGGAAAAACCTTCTACGAGCAGTACTTC. Its protein product is CSARGTGKTFYEQYF.